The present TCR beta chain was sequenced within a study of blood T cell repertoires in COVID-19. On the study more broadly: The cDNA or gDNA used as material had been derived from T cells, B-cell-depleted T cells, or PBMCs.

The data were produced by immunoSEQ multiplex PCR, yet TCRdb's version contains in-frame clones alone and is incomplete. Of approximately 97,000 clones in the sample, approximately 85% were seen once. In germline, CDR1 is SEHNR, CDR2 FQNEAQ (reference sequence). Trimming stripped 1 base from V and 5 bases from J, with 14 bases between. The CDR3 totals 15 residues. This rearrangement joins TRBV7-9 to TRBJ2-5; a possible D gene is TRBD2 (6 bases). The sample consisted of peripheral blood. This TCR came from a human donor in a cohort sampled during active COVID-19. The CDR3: CASSLGILAGETQYF. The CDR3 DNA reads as TGTGCCAGCAGCTTAGGTATACTAGCAGGGGAGACCCAGTACTTC.